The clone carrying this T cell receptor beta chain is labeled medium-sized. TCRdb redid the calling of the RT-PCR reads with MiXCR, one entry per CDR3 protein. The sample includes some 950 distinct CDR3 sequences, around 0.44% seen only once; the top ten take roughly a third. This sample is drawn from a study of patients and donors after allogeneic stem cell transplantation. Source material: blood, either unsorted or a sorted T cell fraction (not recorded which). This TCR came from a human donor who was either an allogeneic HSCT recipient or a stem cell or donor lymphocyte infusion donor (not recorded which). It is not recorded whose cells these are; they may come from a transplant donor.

DNA of the CDR3: TGTGCCAGCAGTCCCGGGACTAGCGTCTTCACCGGGGAGCTGTTTTTT. Translation gives CASSPGTSVFTGELFF. This rearrangement joins TRBV27 to TRBJ2-2; 10 nucleotides align to TRBD2. Unmatched junction bases numbered 7, after V lost 5 bases and J lost 4 bases. Germline V gene sequence: CDR1 MNHEY, CDR2 SMNVEV (reference sequence). The CDR3 is 16 amino acids.